This T cell receptor (beta chain) was found in a study of shared clonotypes between healthy human individuals. For sorted subsets, about 190 ng DNA per replicate equaled 30,000 or so T cell genomes. Measured with immunoSEQ multiplex PCR; TCRdb has only the in-frame clones, and not every one. This table has approximately 2.4 million clones, 90% to 96% appearing once. Turning to this clone: Its antigen is unidentified.

Study-level points and caveats: The naive CD4 repertoires of a handful of donors were compared, and roughly 5.1% of clonotypes were shared.

Researchers partitioned CD4+ cells into CD45RA+ naive and CD45RA-negative memory subsets. Trimming cost V 0 bases and J 10 bases, with 14 bases left between them. CDR1 is SGHKS and CDR2 is YYEKEE in the germline V gene (reference sequence). This CDR3 region has 15 residues. The sequence came from a young man in good health. This chain joins TRBV5-5 and TRBJ1-6; unclear D gene. Sequences were obtained from naive CD4+ T cells sorted from blood. Noted subset: CD45RA+ positively selected. CDR3 DNA sequence: TGTGCCAGCAGCTTGGTTCGCCAGGTCAACTCACCCCTCCACTTT. Translated: CASSLVRQVNSPLHF.